The text below deals with one T cell receptor (beta chain). Its antigen is unidentified. The data were obtained in a study of T cell responses to AZD1222 COVID-19 vaccine. Findings and limits, study-wide: Only a handful of AZD1222 recipients tested seropositive at baseline. The reported proportion of spike-specific TCRs targeting unmutated variant regions was nearly half.

Clones were read by immunoSEQ multiplex PCR, and TCRdb kept only the in-frame ones, dropping some. The sample shows fewer than 120,000 clones, 94% of them seen only once. The CDR3 has 13 residues. Trimming at V came to 4 bases and at J to 4 bases, leaving 3 bases not matched to a gene. The germline V gene has CDR1 MNHEY and CDR2 SVGEGT. The sample consisted of peripheral blood, taken 28 days after the second AZD1222 dose. The sequence came from an adult who received the AZD1222 COVID-19 vaccine. The chain recombines TRBV6-2 or TRBV6-3 with TRBJ1-2; 7 bases map to TRBD1. DNA of the CDR3: TGTGCCAGCAGTTTTGGGACAGTCTATGGCTACACCTTC. It encodes CASSFGTVYGYTF.